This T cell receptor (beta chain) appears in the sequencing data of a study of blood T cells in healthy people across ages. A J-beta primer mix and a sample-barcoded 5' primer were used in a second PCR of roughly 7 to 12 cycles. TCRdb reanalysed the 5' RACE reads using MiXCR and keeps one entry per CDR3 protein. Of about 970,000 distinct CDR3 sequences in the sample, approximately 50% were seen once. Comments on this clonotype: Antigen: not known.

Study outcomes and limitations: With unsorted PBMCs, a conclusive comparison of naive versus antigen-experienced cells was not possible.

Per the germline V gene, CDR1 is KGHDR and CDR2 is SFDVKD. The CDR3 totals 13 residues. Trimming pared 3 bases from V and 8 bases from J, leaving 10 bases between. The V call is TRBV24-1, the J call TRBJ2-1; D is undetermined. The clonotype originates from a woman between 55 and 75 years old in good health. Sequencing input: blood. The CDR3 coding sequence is TGTGCCACCAGTGATGGTTCCGCCCATGAGCAGTTCTTC. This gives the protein CATSDGSAHEQFF.